This T cell receptor (beta chain) was recovered during a study of shared clonotypes between healthy human individuals. General study findings and limits: Several donors had about 5% of their naive CD4 clonotypes in common.

Repertoires were generated with immunoSEQ multiplex PCR, while TCRdb's copy carries only in-frame clones and drops some. In the table there are about 710,000 clones, approximately 73% of which are singletons. Worth noting for this clone: No antigen is known for it.

Trimming at V came to 10 bases and at J to 4 bases, leaving 13 bases not matched to a gene. The CDR3 contains 15 residues. The germline CDR1 and CDR2 sequences are LNHDA and SQIVND (reference sequence). The sequencing input was memory CD4+ T cells sorted from blood. As for subset: CD45RA-negative fraction. V and J are TRBV19 and TRBJ2-5; 9 bases match TRBD1. The receptor was isolated from a woman aged 25 to 45 in good health. This chain's CDR3 is CATLDPGQGRETQYF. CDR3 nucleotide sequence: TGTGCCACTCTAGATCCGGGACAGGGTCGAGAGACCCAGTACTTC.